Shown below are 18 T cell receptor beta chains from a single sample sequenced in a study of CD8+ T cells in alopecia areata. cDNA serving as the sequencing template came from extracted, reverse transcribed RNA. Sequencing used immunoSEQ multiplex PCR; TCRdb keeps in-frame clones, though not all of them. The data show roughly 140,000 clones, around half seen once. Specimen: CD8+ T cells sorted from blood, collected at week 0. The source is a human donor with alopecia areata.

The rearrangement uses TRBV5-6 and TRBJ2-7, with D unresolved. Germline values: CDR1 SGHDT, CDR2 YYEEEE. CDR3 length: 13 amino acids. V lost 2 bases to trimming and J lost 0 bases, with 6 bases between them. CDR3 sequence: CASSFTDSYEQYF. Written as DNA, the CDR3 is TGTGCCAGCAGCTTCACCGACTCCTACGAGCAGTACTTC. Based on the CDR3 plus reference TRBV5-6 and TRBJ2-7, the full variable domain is DAGVTQSPTHLIKTRGQQVTLRCSPKSGHDTVSWYQQALGQGPQFIFQYYEEEERQRGNFPDRFSGHQFPNYSSELNVNALLLGDSALYLCASSFTDSYEQYFGPGTRLTVT.

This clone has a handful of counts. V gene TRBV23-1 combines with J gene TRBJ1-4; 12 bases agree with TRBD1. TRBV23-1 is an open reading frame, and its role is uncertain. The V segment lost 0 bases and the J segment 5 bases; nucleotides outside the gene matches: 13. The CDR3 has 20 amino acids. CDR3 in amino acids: CASSQSGDRGQRRCNEKLFF. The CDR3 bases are TGCGCCAGCAGTCAATCCGGGGACAGGGGGCAGAGACGTTGCAATGAAAAACTGTTTTTT.

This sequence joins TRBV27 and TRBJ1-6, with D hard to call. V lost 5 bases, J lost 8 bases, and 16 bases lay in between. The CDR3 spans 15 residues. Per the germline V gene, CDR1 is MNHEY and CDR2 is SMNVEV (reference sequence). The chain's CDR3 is CASSPLPEGYSPLHF. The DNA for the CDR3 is TGTGCCAGCAGTCCTCTCCCGGAAGGGTATTCACCCCTCCACTTT.

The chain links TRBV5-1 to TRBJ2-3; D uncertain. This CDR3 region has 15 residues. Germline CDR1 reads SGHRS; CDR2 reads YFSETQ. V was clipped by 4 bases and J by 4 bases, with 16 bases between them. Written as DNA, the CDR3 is TGCGCCAGCAGCCCCCGTGTGGGCGGCGCAGATACGCAGTATTTT. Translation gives CASSPRVGGADTQYF.

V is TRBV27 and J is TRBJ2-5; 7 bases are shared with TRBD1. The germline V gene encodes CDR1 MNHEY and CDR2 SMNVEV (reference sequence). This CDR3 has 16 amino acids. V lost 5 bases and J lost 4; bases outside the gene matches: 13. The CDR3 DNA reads TGTGCCAGCAGTCCCGGGACAGCTAACATAGGAGAGACCCAGTACTTC. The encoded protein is CASSPGTANIGETQYF.

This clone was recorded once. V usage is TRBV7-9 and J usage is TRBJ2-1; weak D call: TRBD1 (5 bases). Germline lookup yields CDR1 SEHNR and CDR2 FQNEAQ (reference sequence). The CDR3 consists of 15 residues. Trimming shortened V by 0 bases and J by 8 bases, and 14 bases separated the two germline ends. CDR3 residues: CASSLAGAPRDEQFF. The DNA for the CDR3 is TGTGCCAGCAGCTTAGCAGGGGCCCCCCGGGATGAGCAGTTCTTC.

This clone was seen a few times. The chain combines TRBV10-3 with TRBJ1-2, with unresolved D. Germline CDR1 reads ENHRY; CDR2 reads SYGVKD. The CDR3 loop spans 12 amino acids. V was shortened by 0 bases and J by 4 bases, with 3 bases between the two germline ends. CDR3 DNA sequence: TGTGCCATCAGTGAGTCGGGCTATGGCTACACCTTC. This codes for CAISESGYGYTF.

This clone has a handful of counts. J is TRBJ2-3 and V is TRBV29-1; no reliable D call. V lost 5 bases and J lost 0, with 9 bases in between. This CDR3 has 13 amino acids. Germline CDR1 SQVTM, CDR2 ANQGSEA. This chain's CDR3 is CSVKARSTDTQYF. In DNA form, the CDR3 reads TGCAGCGTTAAGGCCAGAAGCACAGATACGCAGTATTTT.

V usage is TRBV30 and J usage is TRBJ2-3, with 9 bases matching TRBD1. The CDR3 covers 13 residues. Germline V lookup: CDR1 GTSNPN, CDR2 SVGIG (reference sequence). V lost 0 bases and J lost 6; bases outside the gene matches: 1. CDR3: CAWSVQGADTQYF. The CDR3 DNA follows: TGTGCCTGGAGTGTACAGGGGGCTGATACGCAGTATTTT.

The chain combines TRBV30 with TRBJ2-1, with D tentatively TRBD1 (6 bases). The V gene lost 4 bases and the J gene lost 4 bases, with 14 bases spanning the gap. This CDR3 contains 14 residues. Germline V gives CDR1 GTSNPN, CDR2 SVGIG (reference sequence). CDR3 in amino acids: CAWTAGVGYNEQFF. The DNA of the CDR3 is TGTGCCTGGACCGCAGGGGTAGGGTACAATGAGCAGTTCTTC.

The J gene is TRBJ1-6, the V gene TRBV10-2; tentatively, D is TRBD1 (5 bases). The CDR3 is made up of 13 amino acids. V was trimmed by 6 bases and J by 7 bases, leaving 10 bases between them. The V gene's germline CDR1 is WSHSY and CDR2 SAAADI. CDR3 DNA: TGCGCCAGCAGACGGGACCGAAATTCACCCCTCCACTTT. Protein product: CASRRDRNSPLHF.

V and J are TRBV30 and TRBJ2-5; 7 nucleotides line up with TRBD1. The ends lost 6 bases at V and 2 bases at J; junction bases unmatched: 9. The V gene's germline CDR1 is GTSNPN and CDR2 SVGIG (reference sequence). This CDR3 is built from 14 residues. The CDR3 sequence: CACTHIQGQETQYF. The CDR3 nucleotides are TGTGCCTGTACACACATACAGGGGCAAGAGACCCAGTACTTC.

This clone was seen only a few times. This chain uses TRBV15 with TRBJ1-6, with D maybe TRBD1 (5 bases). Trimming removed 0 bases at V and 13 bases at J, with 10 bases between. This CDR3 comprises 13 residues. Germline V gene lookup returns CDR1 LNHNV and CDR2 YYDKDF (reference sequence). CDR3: CATSRDTGSPLHF. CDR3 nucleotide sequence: TGTGCCACCAGCAGAGATACAGGCTCTCCCCTCCACTTT.

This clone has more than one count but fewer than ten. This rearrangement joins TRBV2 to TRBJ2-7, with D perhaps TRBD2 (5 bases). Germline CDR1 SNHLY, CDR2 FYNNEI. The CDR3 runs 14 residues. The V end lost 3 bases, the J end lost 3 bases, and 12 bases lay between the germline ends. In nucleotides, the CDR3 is TGTGCCAGCAGTGAGGCGGGTACCGGCTACGAGCAGTACTTC. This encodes CASSEAGTGYEQYF.

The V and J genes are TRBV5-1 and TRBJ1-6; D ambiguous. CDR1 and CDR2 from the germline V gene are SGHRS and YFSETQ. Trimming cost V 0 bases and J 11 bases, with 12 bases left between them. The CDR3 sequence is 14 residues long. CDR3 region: CASSLASNRPPLHF. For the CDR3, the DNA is TGCGCCAGCAGCTTGGCGTCTAATAGGCCACCCCTCCACTTT.

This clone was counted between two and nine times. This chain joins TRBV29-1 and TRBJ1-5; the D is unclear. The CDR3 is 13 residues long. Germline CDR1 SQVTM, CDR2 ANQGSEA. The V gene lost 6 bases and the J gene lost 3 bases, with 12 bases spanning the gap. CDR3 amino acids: CSVRDGLNQPQHF. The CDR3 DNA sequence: TGCAGCGTCCGCGACGGACTCAATCAGCCCCAGCATTTT. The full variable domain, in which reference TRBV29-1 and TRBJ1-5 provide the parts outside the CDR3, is SAVISQKPSRDICQRGTSLTIQCQVDSQVTMMFWYRQQPGQSLTLIATANQGSEATYESGFVIDKFPISRPNLTFSTLTVSNMSPEDSSIYLCSVRDGLNQPQHFGDGTRLSIL.

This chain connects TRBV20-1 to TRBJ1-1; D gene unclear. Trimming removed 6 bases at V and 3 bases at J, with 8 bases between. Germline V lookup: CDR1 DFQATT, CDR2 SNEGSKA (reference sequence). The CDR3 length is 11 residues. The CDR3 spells CSALQYTEAFF. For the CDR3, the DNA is TGCAGTGCGTTACAGTACACTGAAGCTTTCTTT.

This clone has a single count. The CDR3, as DNA: TGTGCCAGCAGTTACTCGACTGGGGCCGAGCAGTACTTC. It codes for CASSYSTGAEQYF. The V call is TRBV6-6, the J call TRBJ2-7; tentatively, D is TRBD1 (5 bases). This CDR3 has 13 amino acids. The germline V gene encodes CDR1 MNHNY and CDR2 SVGAGI (reference sequence). The germline V and J ends were trimmed by 0 bases and 6 bases, with 9 bases remaining between them.